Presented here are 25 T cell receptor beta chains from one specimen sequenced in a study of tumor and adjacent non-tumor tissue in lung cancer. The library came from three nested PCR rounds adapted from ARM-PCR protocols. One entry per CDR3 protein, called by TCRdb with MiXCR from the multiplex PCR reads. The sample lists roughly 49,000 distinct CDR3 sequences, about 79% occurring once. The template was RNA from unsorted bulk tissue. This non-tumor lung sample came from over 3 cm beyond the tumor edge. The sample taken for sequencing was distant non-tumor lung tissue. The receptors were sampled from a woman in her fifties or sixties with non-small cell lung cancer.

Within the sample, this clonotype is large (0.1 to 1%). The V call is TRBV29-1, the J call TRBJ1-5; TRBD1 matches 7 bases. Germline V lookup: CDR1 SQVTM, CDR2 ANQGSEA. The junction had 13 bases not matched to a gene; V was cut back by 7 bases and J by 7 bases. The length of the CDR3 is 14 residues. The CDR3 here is CSAGDSRSGQPQHF. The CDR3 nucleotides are TGCAGCGCCGGGGACAGTAGGAGCGGGCAGCCCCAGCATTTT.

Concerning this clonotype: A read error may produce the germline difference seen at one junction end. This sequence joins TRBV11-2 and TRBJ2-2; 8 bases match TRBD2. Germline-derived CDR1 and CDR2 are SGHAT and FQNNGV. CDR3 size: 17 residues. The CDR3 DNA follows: TGTGTCAGCAGCTCTCCCCCGGGGGGGCGGAACGCCGGGGAGCTGTTTTTT. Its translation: CVSSSPPGGRNAGELFF.

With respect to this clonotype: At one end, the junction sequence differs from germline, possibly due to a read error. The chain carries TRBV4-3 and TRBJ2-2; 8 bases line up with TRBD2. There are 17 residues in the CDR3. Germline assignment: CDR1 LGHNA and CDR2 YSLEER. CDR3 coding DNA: TGCGCCAGCAGCCAACGTACTAGCGGAGTGAACACCGTGGAGCTGTTTTTT. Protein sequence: CASSQRTSGVNTVELFF.

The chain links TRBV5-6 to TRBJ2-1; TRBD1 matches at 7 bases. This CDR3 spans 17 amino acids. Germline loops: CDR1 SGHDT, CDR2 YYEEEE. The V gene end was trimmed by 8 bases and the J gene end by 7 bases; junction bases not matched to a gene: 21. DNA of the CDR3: TGTGCCAGTAGGTTGTTATCCAGCGAGGGGGCTTGGAATGAGCAGTTCTTC. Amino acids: CASRLLSSEGAWNEQFF.

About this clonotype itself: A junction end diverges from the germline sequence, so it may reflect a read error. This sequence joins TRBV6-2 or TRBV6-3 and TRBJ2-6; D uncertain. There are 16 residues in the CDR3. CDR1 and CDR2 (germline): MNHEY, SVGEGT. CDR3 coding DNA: TGTGTCAGCAGTTACTCGGAAGCCTCCGTGACCAACGTCCTGACTTTC. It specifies CVSSYSEASVTNVLTF.

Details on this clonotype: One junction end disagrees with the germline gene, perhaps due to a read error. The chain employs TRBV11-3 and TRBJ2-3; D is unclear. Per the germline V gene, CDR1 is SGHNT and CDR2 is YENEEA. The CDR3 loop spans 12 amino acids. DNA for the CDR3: TGTGCCAGCGGCTCCGACTCAGATACGCACTATTTT. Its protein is CASGSDSDTHYF.

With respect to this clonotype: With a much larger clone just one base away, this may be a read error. The CDR3 DNA is TGTGCCAGCTCACCGGAGCCTGTAGAGACCCAGTACTTC. The encoded protein is CASSPEPVETQYF. The genes are TRBV18 and TRBJ2-5; unclear D gene. The CDR3 is 13 amino acids. The germline CDR1 and CDR2 sequences are KGHSH and LQKENI. Trimming left V 3 bases short and J 4 bases short, with 9 bases between.

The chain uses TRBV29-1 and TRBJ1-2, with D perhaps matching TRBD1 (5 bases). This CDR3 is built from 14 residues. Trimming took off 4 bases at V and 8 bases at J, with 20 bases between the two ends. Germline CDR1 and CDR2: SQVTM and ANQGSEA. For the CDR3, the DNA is TGCAGCGTTGCCTTTGAGGGGCGAAGTGCCGGCTACACCTTC. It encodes CSVAFEGRSAGYTF.

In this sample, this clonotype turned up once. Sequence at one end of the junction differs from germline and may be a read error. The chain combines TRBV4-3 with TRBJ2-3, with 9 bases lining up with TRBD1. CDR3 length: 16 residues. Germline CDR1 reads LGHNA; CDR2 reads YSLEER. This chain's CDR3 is CASSQTPGQGSDTQSF. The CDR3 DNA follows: TGCGCTAGCAGCCAAACCCCGGGACAGGGTTCGGATACGCAGTCTTTT.

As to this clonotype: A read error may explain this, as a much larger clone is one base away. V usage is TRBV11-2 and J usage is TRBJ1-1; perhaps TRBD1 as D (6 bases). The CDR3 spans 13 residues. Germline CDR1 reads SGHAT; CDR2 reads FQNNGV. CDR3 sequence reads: CASSLHRGTVAFF. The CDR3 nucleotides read TGTGCCAGCAGCCTCCATAGGGGGACTGTAGCTTTCTTT.

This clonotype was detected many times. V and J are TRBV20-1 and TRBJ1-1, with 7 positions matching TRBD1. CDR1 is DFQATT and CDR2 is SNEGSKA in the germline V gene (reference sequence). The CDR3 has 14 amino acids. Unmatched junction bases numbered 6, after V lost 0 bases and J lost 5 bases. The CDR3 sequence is CSARDMRGRTEAFF. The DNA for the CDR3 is TGCAGTGCTAGAGATATGAGGGGGCGAACTGAAGCTTTCTTT.

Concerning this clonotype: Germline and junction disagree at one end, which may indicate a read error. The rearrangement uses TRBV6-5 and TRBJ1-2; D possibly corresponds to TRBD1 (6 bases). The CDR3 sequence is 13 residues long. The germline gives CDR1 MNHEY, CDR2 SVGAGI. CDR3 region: CASSSIQGHGYGF. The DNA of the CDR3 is TGTGCCAGCAGTTCCATACAGGGTCATGGCTACGGCTTC.

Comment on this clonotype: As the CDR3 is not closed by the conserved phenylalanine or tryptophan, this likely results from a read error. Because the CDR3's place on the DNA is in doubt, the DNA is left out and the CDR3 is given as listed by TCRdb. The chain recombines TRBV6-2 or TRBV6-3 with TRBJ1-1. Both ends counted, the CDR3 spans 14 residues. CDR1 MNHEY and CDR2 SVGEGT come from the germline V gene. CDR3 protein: CASTTDWVNTEAFI.

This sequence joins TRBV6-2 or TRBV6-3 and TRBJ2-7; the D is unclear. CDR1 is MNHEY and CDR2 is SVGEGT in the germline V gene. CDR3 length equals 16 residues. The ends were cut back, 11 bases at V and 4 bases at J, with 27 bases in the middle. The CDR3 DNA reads TGTGCCGGCATCACCCGGAAGACAACGTGGTTTTACGAGCAGTACTTC. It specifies CAGITRKTTWFYEQYF.

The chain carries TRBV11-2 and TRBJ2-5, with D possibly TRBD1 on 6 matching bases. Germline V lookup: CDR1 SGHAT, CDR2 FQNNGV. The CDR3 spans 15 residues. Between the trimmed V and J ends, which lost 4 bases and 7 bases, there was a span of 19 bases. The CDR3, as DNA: TGTGCCAGCAGCTCGGCAGGGATAGGGGGTGGGACCCAGTACTTC. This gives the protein CASSSAGIGGGTQYF. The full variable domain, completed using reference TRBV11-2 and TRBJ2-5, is EAGVAQSPRYKIIEKRQSVAFWCNPISGHATLYWYQQILGQGPKLLIQFQNNGVVDDSQLPKDRFSAERLKGVDSTLKIQPAKLEDSAVYLCASSSAGIGGGTQYFGPGTRLLVL.

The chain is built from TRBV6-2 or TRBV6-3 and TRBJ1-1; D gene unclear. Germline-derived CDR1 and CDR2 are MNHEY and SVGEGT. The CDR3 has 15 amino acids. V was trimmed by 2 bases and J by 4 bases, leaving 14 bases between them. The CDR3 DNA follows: TGTGCCAGCAGTTACGCAAGACGCGCGATCACTGAAGCTTTCTTT. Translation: CASSYARRAITEAFF.

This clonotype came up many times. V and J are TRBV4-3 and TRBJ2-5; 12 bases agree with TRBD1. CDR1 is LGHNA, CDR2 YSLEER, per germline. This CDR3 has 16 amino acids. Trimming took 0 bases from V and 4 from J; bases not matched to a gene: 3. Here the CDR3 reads CASSQDGTGGAETQYF. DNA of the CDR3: TGCGCCAGCAGCCAAGATGGGACAGGGGGCGCAGAGACCCAGTACTTC.

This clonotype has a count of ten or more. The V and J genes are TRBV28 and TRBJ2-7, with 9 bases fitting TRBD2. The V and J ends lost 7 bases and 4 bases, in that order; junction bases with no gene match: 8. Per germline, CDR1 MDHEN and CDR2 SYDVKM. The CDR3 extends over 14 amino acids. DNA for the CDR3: TGTGCCAGCAAAAAAGATAGCGGGAGATACGAGCAGTACTTC. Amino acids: CASKKDSGRYEQYF.

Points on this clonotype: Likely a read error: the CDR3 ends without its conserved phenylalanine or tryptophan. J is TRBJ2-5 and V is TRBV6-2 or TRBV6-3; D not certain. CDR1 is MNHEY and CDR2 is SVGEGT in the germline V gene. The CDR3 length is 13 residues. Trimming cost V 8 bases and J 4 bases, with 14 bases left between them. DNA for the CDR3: TGTGCCAGCCGCATGGAATATCTAGAGACCCAGTACTAC. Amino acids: CASRMEYLETQYY.

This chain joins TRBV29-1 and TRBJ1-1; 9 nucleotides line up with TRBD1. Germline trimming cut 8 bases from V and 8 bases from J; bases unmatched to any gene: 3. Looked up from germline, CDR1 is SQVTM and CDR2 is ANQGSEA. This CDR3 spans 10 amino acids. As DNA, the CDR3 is TGCAGCTCCGGACAGGGGGAAGCTTTCTTT. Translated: CSSGQGEAFF.

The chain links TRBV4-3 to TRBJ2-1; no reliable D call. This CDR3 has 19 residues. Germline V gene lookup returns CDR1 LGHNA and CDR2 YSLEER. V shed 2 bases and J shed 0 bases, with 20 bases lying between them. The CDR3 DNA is TGCGCCAGCAGCCAACTTACCGGCACTTCTGATAGCTCCTACAATGAGCAGTTCTTC. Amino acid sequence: CASSQLTGTSDSSYNEQFF.

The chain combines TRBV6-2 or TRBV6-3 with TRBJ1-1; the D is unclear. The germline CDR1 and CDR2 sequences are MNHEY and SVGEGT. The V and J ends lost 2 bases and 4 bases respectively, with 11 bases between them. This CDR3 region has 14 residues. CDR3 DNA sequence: TGTGCCAGCAGTTACCCTACAGAGAGCACTGAAGCTTTCTTT. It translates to CASSYPTESTEAFF.

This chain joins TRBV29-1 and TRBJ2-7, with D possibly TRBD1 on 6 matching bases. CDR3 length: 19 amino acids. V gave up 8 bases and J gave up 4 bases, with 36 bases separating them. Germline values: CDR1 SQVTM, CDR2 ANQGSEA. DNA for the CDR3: TGCAGCCATTTATCCTCCTCATCCCCAGGACTGGGGGCCTTTTACGAGCAGTACTTC. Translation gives CSHLSSSSPGLGAFYEQYF.

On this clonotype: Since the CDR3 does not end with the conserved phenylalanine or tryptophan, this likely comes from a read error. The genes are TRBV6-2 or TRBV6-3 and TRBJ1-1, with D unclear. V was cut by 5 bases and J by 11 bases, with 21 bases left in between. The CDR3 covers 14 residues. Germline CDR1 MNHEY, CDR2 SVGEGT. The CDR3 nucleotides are TGTGCCAGCAGTGCTTCCTTGACCGCCTTGGTGGCTTTCATT. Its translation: CASSASLTALVAFI.

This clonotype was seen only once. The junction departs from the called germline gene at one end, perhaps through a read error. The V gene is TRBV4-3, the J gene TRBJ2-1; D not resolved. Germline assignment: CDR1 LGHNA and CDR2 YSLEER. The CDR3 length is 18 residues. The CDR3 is CVSSLRWLETPFYNEQFF. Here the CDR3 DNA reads TGTGTCAGCAGCCTCCGGTGGCTTGAGACGCCCTTTTACAATGAGCAGTTCTTC.